Each of the 13 T cell receptor beta chains below was sequenced from the same sample in a study of T-cell memory formation after mild COVID-19 (dated by TCRdb to the early 2020s). Library generation was performed with 5' RACE. Data came from an Illumina NovaSeq 6000. The public reads were reprocessed in TCRdb via fastp at Q25 and MiXCR, keeping in-frame beta chains. CDR3 protein sequences are deduplicated, and each keeps its most common genes and DNA. This sample is represented by roughly 580,000 distinct CDR3 sequences; roughly 18% of them were singletons. The leading ten clones occupy around 12% of the sample. The sample comprised PBMCs or a T cell subset sorted from them (not recorded which). The receptor set was obtained from an adult woman who had mild COVID-19 (a few samples of this study predate the infection). The sample titles of this study are shuffled in the database, so cell type and time point are left out; the donor was told from shared clones.

The chain couples TRBV25-1 to TRBJ1-2, with no clear D. CDR3 length: 15 residues. V was clipped by 2 bases and J by 8 bases, with 18 bases between them. In germline, CDR1 is MGHDK, CDR2 SYGVNS. Here the CDR3 DNA reads TGTGCCAGCAGTGAAGGATTAGGACCGACCTTGGGCTACACCTTC. This sequence encodes CASSEGLGPTLGYTF.

The V gene is TRBV24-1, the J gene TRBJ2-1, with 13 bases lining up with TRBD2. Losses at the gene ends were 4 bases for V and 7 bases for J; bases not matched to a gene: 3. Germline lookup yields CDR1 KGHDR and CDR2 SFDVKD. The CDR3 has 15 residues. The CDR3 is CATSDPGLAGNEQFF. The CDR3 DNA follows: TGTGCCACCAGTGACCCGGGACTAGCGGGAAATGAGCAGTTCTTC.

The sample holds a few counts of this clonotype. The chain combines TRBV20-1 with TRBJ2-2, with D maybe TRBD1 (6 bases). Germline V lookup: CDR1 DFQATT, CDR2 SNEGSKA (reference sequence). There are 15 residues in the CDR3. V was trimmed by 3 bases and J by 6 bases, leaving 17 bases between them. CDR3 nucleotides: TGCAGTGCTAGGCGCCGCATACAGGGCCCCGGGGAGCTGTTTTTT. Protein sequence: CSARRRIQGPGELFF.

The chain recombines TRBV25-1 with TRBJ1-2; TRBD1 aligns across 9 bases. There are 16 residues in the CDR3. Germline V gene sequence: CDR1 MGHDK, CDR2 SYGVNS. J was trimmed by 6 bases and V by 4 bases; bases with no gene match: 12. CDR3 in DNA: TGTGCCAGCAGTGGACCGACTCACAGGGGGCGGGATGGCTACACCTTC. Protein sequence: CASSGPTHRGRDGYTF.

The chain combines TRBV4-1 with TRBJ1-1; D gene unclear. The CDR3 length is 15 residues. V lost 0 bases and J lost 7, with 15 bases in between. CDR1 and CDR2 from the germline V gene are MGHRA and YSYEKL. The CDR3 DNA reads as TGCGCCAGCAGCCAAGAGGCAGGTTACTTGAGTGAAGCTTTCTTT. Its translation: CASSQEAGYLSEAFF.

This clonotype was detected only a few times. The chain combines TRBV12-3 or TRBV12-4 with TRBJ1-2; D call uncertain. The CDR3 consists of 13 residues. V dropped 6 bases and J dropped 5 bases, with 13 bases sitting between them. The DNA for the CDR3 is TGTGCCAGCAGATCGACTGGGCATTATGGCTACACCTTC. It specifies CASRSTGHYGYTF.

This clonotype was picked up a small number of times. This chain links TRBV20-1 with TRBJ2-7; TRBD1 matches 8 bases. The CDR3 is 16 amino acids. Germline CDR1 is DFQATT and CDR2 is SNEGSKA (reference sequence). The ends lost 0 bases at V and 1 base at J; junction bases unmatched: 8. This CDR3 is CSARDTGTGSSYEQYF. The CDR3 DNA sequence: TGCAGTGCTAGAGACACCGGGACAGGCTCATCCTACGAGCAGTACTTC.

Written as DNA, the CDR3 is TGTGCCAGCAGCTTGTGGGGATACCACACTGAAGCTTTCTTT. It specifies CASSLWGYHTEAFF. This sequence joins TRBV5-6 and TRBJ1-1; no firm D call. This CDR3 region has 14 residues. V lost 1 base to trimming and J lost 3 bases, with 10 bases between them. Germline CDR1 reads SGHDT; CDR2 reads YYEEEE.

This clonotype was counted many times. This chain connects TRBV6-5 to TRBJ2-7; no clear D. V lost 5 bases to trimming and J lost 2 bases, with 13 bases between them. This CDR3 region has 14 residues. CDR1 is MNHEY, CDR2 SVGAGI, per germline. The CDR3 loop is CASSRYGRTYEQYF. In DNA form, the CDR3 reads TGTGCCAGCAGTCGGTACGGCAGGACCTACGAGCAGTACTTC.

The rearrangement links TRBV30 to TRBJ2-6; a possible D gene is TRBD1 (5 bases). The V gene lost 3 bases and the J gene lost 0 bases, with 6 bases spanning the gap. From germline, CDR1 is GTSNPN and CDR2 SVGIG (reference sequence). The CDR3 runs 14 residues. CDR3 region: CAWRTASGANVLTF. DNA of the CDR3: TGTGCCTGGAGGACAGCCTCTGGGGCCAACGTCCTGACTTTC.

The V call is TRBV18, the J call TRBJ2-3; D perhaps matches TRBD2 (5 bases). V dropped 3 bases and J dropped 2 bases, with 15 bases sitting between them. Germline V gives CDR1 KGHSH, CDR2 LQKENI. The CDR3 contains 16 residues. The CDR3: CASSPNVLAPTDTQYF. DNA of the CDR3: TGTGCCAGCTCACCCAACGTCCTAGCTCCCACAGATACGCAGTATTTT. Full variable domain (remainder filled in from reference TRBV18 and TRBJ2-3): NAGVMQNPRHLVRRRGQEARLRCSPMKGHSHVYWYRQLPEEGLKFMVYLQKENIIDESGMPKERFSAEFPKEGPSILRIQQVVRGDSAAYFCASSPNVLAPTDTQYFGPGTRLTVL.

This chain connects TRBV20-1 to TRBJ1-1; a possible D gene is TRBD1 (5 bases). Trimming removed 1 base from V and 1 base from J, with 16 bases in between. CDR3 length: 16 amino acids. Germline V gives CDR1 DFQATT, CDR2 SNEGSKA (reference sequence). DNA of the CDR3: TGCAGTGCTAGAGGGGGGGGTACGGCCAGGAACACTGAAGCTTTCTTT. Translation gives CSARGGGTARNTEAFF.

There are a few counts of this clonotype. One end of the junction fails to match germline, which may point to a read error. In DNA, the CDR3 is TGTGCTAGCAGCTTAAACTCGAGGGTGGAGACCCAGTACTTC. It specifies CASSLNSRVETQYF. The J gene is TRBJ2-5, the V gene TRBV7-7; the D gene is possibly TRBD2 (5 bases). CDR3 length: 14 residues. Germline CDR1 SSHAT, CDR2 FNYEAQ (reference sequence).